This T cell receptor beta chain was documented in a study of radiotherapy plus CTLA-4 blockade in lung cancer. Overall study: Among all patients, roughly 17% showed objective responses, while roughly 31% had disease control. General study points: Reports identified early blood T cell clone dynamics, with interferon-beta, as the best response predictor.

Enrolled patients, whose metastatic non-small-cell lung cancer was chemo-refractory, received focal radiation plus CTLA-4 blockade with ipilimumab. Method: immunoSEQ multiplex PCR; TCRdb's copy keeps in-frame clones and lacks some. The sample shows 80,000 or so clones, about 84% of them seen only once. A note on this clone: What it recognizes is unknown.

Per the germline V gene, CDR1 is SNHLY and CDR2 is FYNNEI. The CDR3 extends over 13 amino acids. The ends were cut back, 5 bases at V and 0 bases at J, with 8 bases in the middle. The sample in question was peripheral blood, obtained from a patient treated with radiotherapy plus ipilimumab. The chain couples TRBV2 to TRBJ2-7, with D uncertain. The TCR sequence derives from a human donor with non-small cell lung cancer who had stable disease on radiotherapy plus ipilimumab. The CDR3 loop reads CASSYLPSYEQYF. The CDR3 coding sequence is TGTGCCAGCAGTTACTTGCCCTCCTACGAGCAGTACTTC. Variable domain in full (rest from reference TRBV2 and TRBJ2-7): EPEVTQTPSHQVTQMGQEVILRCVPISNHLYFYWYRQILGQKVEFLVSFYNNEISEKSEIFDDQFSVERPDGSNFTLKIRSTKLEDSAMYFCASSYLPSYEQYFGPGTRLTVT.